This section outlines one TCR beta chain sequence together with its context. The sample belongs to a study of blood T cell repertoires in COVID-19. Data came from immunoSEQ multiplex PCR; TCRdb stores just in-frame clones and leaves some out. The table includes nearly 300,000 clones, roughly 91% detected once. The CDR3 sequence is 16 residues long. V lost 0 bases and J lost 2, with 14 bases in between. The germline CDR1 and CDR2 sequences are MGHRA and YSYEKL. This TCR was recovered from a woman aged 50 to 60 who had been exposed to COVID-19. J is TRBJ2-7 and V is TRBV4-1; a weak D match, TRBD2 (7 bases). Input material: PBMCs or T cells enriched from blood (not recorded which). CDR3 protein: CASSQEEGGITYEQYF. In DNA form, the CDR3 reads TGCGCCAGCAGCCAAGAAGAGGGGGGGATTACCTACGAGCAGTACTTC.